The clone carrying this TCR beta chain was counted a few times. This CDR3 contains 16 residues. Germline V lookup: CDR1 MDHEN, CDR2 SYDVKM. V lost 5 bases to trimming and J lost 4 bases, with 18 bases between them. The data were obtained in a study of spatial heterogeneity in lung cancer. Noted time point: sample taken at primary tumor resection. Tumor, nontumor lung or frozen PBMC supplied whole RNA, sequenced without sorting. There were roughly 72 donors, all of them untreated patients with early-stage non-small cell lung cancer. TCRdb ran MiXCR on the 5' RACE reads and lists one entry per CDR3 protein. Among approximately 90,000 distinct CDR3 sequences listed, around 8.6% were seen once.

The genes are TRBV28 and TRBJ2-1; D possibly corresponds to TRBD1 (6 bases). The receptor's source is a male donor with early-stage non-small cell lung cancer. The sequencing used PBMCs, collected at surgery. The CDR3: CASSSSGVERYNEQFF. CDR3 DNA: TGTGCCAGCAGTAGCTCAGGGGTCGAGCGATACAATGAGCAGTTCTTC.